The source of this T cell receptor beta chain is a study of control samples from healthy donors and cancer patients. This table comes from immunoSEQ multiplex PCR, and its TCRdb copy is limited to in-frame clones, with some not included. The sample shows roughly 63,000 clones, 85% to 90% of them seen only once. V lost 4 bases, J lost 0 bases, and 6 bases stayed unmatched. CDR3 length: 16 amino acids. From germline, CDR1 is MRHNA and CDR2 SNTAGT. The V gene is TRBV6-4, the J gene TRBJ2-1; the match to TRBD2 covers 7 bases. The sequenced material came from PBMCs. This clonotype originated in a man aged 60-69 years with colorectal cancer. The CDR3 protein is CASSVRGGGSYNEQFF. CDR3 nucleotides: TGTGCCAGCAGTGTCCGGGGCGGGGGCTCCTACAATGAGCAGTTCTTC.